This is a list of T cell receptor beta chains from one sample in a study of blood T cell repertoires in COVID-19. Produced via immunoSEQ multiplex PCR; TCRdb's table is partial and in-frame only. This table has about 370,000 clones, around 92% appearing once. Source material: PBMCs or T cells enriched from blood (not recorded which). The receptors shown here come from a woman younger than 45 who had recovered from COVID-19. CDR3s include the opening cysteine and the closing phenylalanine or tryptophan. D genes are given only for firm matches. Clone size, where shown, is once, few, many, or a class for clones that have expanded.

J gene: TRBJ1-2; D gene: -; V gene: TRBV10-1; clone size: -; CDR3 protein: CASSPWAGYPPEDYGYTF; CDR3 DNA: TGCGCCAGCAGCCCATGGGCAGGGTATCCTCCAGAGGACTATGGCTACACCTTC
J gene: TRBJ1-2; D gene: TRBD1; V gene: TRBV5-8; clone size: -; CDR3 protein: CASSRGQGYGYTF; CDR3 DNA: TGTGCCAGCAGCCGGGGACAGGGGTATGGCTACACCTTC
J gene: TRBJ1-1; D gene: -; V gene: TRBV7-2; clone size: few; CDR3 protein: CASSPQVQNTEAFF; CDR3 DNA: TGTGCCAGCAGCCCGCAGGTCCAGAACACTGAAGCTTTCTTT
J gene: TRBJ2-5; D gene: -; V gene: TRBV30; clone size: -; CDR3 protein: CAWRRSGTQYF; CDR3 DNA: TGTGCCTGGAGACGGAGCGGGACCCAGTACTTC
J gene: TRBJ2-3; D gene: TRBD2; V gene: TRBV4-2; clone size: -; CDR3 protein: CASSRGTSGGMSTDTQYF; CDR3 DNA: TGTGCCAGCAGCCGGGGGACTAGCGGGGGAATGAGCACAGATACGCAGTATTTT
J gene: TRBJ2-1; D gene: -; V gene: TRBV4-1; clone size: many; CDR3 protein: CASSQVPGTLGEQFF; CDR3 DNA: TGCGCCAGCAGCCAAGTCCCCGGGACTTTGGGTGAGCAGTTCTTC
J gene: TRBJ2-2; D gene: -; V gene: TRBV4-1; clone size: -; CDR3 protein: CASSQENWDSTGELFF; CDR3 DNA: TGCGCCAGCAGCCAAGAAAATTGGGACTCCACCGGGGAGCTGTTTTTT
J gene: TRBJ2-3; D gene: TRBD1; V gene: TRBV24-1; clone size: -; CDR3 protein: CATSGWTGGADTQYF; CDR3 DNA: TGTGCCACCAGTGGATGGACAGGGGGCGCAGATACGCAGTATTTT
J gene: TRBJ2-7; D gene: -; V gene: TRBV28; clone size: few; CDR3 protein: CAICTGDLYEQYF; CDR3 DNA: TGTGCCATCTGTACGGGGGACCTCTACGAGCAGTACTTC
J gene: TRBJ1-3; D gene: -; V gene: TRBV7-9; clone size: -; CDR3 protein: CASSMAGGNTIYF; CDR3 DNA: TGTGCCAGCAGTATGGCCGGGGGAAACACCATATATTTT
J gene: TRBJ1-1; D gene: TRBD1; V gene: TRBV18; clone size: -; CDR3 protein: CASRTGGSEAFF; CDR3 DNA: TGTGCCAGTAGAACAGGGGGCTCTGAAGCTTTCTTT
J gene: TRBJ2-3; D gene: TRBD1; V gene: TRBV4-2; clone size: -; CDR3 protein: CASSLRDRGQADTQYF; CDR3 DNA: TGTGCCAGCAGCCTACGGGACAGGGGGCAGGCGGATACGCAGTATTTT
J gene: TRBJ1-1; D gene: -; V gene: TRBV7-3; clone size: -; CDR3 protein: CASSPDSNTEAFF; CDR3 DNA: TGTGCCAGCAGCCCGGACTCGAACACTGAAGCTTTCTTT
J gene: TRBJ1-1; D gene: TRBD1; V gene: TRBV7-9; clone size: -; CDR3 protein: CASSLSGQGGVNTEAFF; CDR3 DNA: TGTGCCAGCAGCTTATCGGGACAGGGTGGGGTGAACACTGAAGCTTTCTTT
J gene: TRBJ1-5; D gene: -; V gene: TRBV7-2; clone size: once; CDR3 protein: CASSLVAGVGNQPQHF; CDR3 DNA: TGTGCCAGCAGCTTAGTGGCCGGAGTAGGCAATCAGCCCCAGCATTTT
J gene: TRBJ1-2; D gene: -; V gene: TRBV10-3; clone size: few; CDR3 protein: CAISDLDTGTSYGYTF; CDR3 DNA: TGTGCCATCAGTGACCTCGATACCGGGACAAGCTATGGCTACACCTTC
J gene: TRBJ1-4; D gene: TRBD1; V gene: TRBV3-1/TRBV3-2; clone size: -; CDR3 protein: CASSQEGQMSEKLFF; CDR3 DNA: TGTGCCAGCAGCCAAGAGGGACAGATGAGTGAAAAACTGTTTTTT
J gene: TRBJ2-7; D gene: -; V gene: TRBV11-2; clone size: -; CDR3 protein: CASSLEGSTSYEQYF; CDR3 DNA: TGTGCCAGCAGCTTAGAGGGCAGCACGTCCTACGAGCAGTACTTC
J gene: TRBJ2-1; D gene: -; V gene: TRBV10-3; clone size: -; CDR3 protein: CAIRTTGYNEQFF; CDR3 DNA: TGTGCCATCAGGACGACTGGTTACAATGAGCAGTTCTTC
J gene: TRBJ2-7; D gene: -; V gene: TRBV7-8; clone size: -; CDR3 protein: CASSLTTGTYEQYF; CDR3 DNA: TGTGCCAGCAGCTTAACTACCGGGACCTACGAGCAGTACTTC
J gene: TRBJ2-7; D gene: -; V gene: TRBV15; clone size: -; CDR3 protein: CATSEERAYSYEQYF; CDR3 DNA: TGTGCCACCAGCGAGGAGCGGGCCTATTCCTACGAGCAGTACTTC
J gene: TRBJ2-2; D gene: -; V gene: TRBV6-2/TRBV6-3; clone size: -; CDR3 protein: CASSGLRRNTGELFF; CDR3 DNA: TGTGCCAGCAGTGGACTCCGGCGAAACACCGGGGAGCTGTTTTTT
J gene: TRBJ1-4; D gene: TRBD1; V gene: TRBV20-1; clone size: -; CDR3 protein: CSAGRGEKLFF; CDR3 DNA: TGCAGTGCTGGCAGGGGGGAAAAACTGTTTTTT
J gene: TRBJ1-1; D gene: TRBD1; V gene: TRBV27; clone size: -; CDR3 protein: CASSFVGQRNTEAFF; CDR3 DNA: TGTGCCAGCAGTTTCGTGGGACAGAGAAACACTGAAGCTTTCTTT
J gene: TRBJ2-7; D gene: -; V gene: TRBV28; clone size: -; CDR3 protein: CASSLLRGAGEQYF; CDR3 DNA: TGTGCCAGCAGTCTCCTACGGGGGGCGGGTGAGCAGTACTTC
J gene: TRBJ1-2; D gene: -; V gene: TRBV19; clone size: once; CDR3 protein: CASSPLGYYGYTF; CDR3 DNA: TGTGCCAGTAGCCCTTTGGGCTACTATGGCTACACCTTC
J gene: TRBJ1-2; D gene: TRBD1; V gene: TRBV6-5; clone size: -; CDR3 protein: CASSYSRADRGRGYTF; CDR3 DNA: TGTGCCAGCAGTTACTCTCGGGCGGACAGGGGGCGCGGCTACACCTTC
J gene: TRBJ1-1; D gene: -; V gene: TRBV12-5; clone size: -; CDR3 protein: CASGRRENEAFF; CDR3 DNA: TGTGCTAGTGGTCGACGGGAGAATGAAGCTTTCTTT
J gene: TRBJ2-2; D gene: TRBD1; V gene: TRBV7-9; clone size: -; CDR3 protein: CASSPDRGRIGELFF; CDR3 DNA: TGTGCCAGCAGCCCGGACAGGGGGAGAATCGGGGAGCTGTTTTTT
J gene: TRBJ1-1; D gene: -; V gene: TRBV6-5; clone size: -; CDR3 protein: CASSYDQGRTEAFF; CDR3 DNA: TGTGCCAGCAGTTACGATCAGGGTCGGACTGAAGCTTTCTTT
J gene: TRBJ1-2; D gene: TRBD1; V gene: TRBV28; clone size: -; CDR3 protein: CASSPGTGNYGYTF; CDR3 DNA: TGTGCCAGCAGTCCCGGGACAGGGAACTATGGCTACACCTTC
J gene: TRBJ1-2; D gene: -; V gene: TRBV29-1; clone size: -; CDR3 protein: CSVHDRSSNYGYTF; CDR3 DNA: TGCAGCGTGCACGACAGAAGCTCTAACTATGGCTACACCTTC
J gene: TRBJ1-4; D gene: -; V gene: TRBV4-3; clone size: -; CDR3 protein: CASSQDRVGTGGKKLFF; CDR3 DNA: TGCGCCAGCAGCCAAGATAGGGTCGGGACTGGCGGAAAAAAACTGTTTTTT
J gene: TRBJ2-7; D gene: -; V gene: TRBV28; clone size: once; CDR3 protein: CASSLGHWTAEQYF; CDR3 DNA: TGTGCCAGCAGCTTGGGACATTGGACGGCCGAGCAGTACTTC
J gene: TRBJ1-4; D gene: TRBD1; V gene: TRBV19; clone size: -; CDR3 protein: CASNPRQAGGEKLFF; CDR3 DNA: TGTGCCAGTAATCCACGACAGGCAGGGGGTGAAAAACTGTTTTTT
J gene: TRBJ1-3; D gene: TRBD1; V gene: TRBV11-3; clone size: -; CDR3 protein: CASSLGTGDGNTIYF; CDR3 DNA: TGTGCCAGCAGCTTAGGTACAGGGGACGGAAACACCATATATTTT
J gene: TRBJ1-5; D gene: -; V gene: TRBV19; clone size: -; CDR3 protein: CASSMVGGFDQPQHF; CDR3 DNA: TGTGCCAGTAGTATGGTAGGGGGTTTTGATCAGCCCCAGCATTTT
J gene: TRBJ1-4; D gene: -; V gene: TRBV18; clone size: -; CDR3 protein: CASSRKQGTIFEKLFF; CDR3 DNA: TGTGCCAGCTCACGAAAGCAGGGGACAATCTTTGAAAAACTGTTTTTT
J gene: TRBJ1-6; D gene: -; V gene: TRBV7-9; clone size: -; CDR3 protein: CASSLETDNSPLHF; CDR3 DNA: TGTGCCAGCAGCTTAGAGACTGATAATTCACCCCTCCACTTT
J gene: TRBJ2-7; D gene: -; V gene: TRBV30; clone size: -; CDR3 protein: CAWSTSSYEQYF; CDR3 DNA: TGTGCCTGGAGTACGAGCTCCTACGAGCAGTACTTC
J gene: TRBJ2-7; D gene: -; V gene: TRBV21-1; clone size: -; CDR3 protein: CARSRRDRSKQQYF; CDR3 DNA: TGTGCCAGGTCACGCCGGGACAGGAGTAAGCAGCAGTACTTC
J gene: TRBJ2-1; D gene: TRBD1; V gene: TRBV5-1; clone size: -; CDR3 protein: CASSLRDRASNEQFF; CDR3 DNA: TGCGCCAGCAGCTTGCGGGACAGGGCTTCTAATGAGCAGTTCTTC
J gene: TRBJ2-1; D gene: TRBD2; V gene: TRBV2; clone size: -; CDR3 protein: CASSVERGQAESYNEQFF; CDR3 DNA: TGTGCCAGCAGTGTAGAGCGGGGCCAGGCAGAATCCTACAATGAGCAGTTCTTC
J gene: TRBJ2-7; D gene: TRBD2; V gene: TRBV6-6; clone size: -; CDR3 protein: CASSYTGTSGTYEQYF; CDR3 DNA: TGTGCCAGCAGTTACACAGGGACTAGCGGAACCTACGAGCAGTACTTC
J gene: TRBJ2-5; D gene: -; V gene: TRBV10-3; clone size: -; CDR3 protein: CAIRRQAAEETQYF; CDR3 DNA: TGTGCCATCAGAAGACAGGCTGCTGAGGAGACCCAGTACTTC
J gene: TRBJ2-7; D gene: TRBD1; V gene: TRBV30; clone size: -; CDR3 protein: CAWGQGNYEQYF; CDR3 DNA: TGTGCCTGGGGACAGGGGAACTACGAGCAGTACTTC
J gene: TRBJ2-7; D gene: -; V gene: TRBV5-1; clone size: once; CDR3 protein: CASSFGGPSYEQYF; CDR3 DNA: TGCGCCAGCAGCTTCGGGGGGCCCTCCTACGAGCAGTACTTC
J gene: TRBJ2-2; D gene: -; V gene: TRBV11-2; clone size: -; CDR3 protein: CASSPRPTGELFF; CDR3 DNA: TGTGCCAGCAGCCCCAGGCCCACCGGGGAGCTGTTTTTT
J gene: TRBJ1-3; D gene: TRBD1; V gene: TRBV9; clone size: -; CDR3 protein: CASSVDRGDSQGNTIYF; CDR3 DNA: TGTGCCAGCAGCGTAGATCGAGGGGACAGTCAGGGAAACACCATATATTTT
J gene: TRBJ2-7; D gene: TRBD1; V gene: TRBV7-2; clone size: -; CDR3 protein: CASSLSGTAYEQYF; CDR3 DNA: TGTGCCAGCAGCTTATCTGGGACAGCCTACGAGCAGTACTTC
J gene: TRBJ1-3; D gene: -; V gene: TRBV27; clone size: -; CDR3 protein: CASRQLGSPGNTIYF; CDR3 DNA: TGTGCCAGCAGGCAGTTGGGGAGCCCTGGAAACACCATATATTTT
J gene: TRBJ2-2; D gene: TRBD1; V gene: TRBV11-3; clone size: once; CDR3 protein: CASRHSGQGNTGELFF; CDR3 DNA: TGTGCCAGCAGACATTCGGGACAGGGTAACACCGGGGAGCTGTTTTTT
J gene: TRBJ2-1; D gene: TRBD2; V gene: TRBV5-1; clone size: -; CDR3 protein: CASSLTSGVYNEQFF; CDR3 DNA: TGCGCCAGCAGCCTGACTAGCGGGGTTTACAATGAGCAGTTCTTC
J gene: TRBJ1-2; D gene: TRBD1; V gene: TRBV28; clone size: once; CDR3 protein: CASSPGTGEYGYTF; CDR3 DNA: TGTGCCAGCAGTCCCGGGACAGGAGAGTATGGCTACACCTTC
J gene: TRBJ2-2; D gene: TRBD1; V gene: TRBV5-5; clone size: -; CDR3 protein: CASSLHRGLLNTGELFF; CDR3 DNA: TGTGCCAGCAGCTTGCATAGGGGGCTGCTGAACACCGGGGAGCTGTTTTTT
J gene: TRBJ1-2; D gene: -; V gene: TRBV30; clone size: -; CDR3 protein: CAWSVQQGYTF; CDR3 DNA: TGTGCCTGGAGTGTACAACAGGGCTACACCTTC
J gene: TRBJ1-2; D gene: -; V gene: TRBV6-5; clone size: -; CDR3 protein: CASSYSYRNYGYTF; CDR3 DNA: TGTGCCAGCAGTTACTCGTACAGAAACTATGGCTACACCTTC
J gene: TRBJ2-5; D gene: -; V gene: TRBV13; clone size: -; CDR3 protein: CASSLEASPETQYF; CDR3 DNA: TGTGCCAGCAGCTTAGAGGCTAGCCCAGAGACCCAGTACTTC
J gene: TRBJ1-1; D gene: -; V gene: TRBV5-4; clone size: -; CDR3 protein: CASERDTEAFF; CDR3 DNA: TGTGCCAGCGAGAGGGACACTGAAGCTTTCTTT
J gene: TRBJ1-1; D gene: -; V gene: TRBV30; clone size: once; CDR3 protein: CAWDRGGTEAFF; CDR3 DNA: TGTGCCTGGGATCGCGGGGGCACTGAAGCTTTCTTT